This section outlines one TCR beta chain sequence together with its context. This clone was seen a single time. Its binding antigen is unknown. No clone much larger than this one lies a single base away; base qualities are absent. Other DNA sequences in the sample encode the same CDR3. V gives up 7 bases and J gives up 0 bases, and the segment between their germline ends measures 12 bases. From the germline V gene, CDR1 is SQVTM and CDR2 is ANQGSEA. The CDR3 contains 14 residues, cysteine and phenylalanine counted. The retained sequence is limited to the CDR3, 42 bases, with the frame set at the first base. This record belongs to a study of cytomegalovirus exposure and HLA in healthy donors (dated by TCRdb to 2016 to 2017). With regard to the full study: According to an earlier analysis of several hundred of the donors, about 180 million T cells yielded some 120 million unique TCR beta sequences and roughly 280 Gb of sequence data. An early release that covered about 600 HLA-typed donors contained about 300 gigabases of sequencing data and 85 million to 100 million unique TCR sequences. Of the roughly 430 genotyped donors, over 65% fell in the genetic ancestry cluster associated with self-reported Caucasian donors. The study aimed to test whether signatures of past pathogen exposure could be identified by cataloging public T cell receptors. The study profiled the T cell repertoires of around 700 subjects by immunosequencing and related them to cytomegalovirus serostatus. A separate validation cohort of 90 to 150 different subjects was used in addition to the 666-subject first cohort. To predict cytomegalovirus infection status, the study combined high-throughput TCR immunosequencing, statistical association of individual TCRs with disease status, and machine learning. To study patterns of TCR occurrence, a later analysis re-analyzed previously published TCR beta repertoires from 666 donors and added high-resolution HLA genotyping. The later analysis used no new phenotypic data to find candidate immune exposures, relying instead on TCR beta sequences and their occurrence across donors. In an earlier analysis of more than 550 of the donors, high-throughput TCR beta sequencing was used to judge whether each TCR beta V gene segment behaved as functional or pseudogenic. Donor age, sex, ethnicity and CMV serostatus were compiled alongside the repertoire data. A later genetic analysis took genome-wide SNP genotypes for about 60% of the roughly 670 donors and used that subset as a discovery cohort. All discovery cohort repertoires had been generated on a single sequencing platform. Class I and class II HLA loci were covered by the typing at four-digit resolution. The number of donors typed differed by locus, with about 629-640 for A, B, C, DRB1 and DQB1, around 520 for DQA1, over 600 for DPA1, and under 490 for DPB1. Because of strong linkage in the cohort, roughly five DR-DQ haplotypes were treated as single units for association and clustering. Among 398 genotyped donors of the cohort, an average of about 240,000 unique TCR beta nucleotide sequences were sequenced per donor, around 20% of them non-productive. Study-wide conclusions, independent of this receptor: When HLA alleles, especially DR and DQ, strongly co-occurred, TCR associations were difficult to assign to individual alleles. Because some donors lacked HLA typing at each locus, the association tests relied only on the typed subset. For the cohort, immune exposure information was limited to CMV serostatus. A further reported finding was that TCR beta sequences accurately predicted the HLA-A and HLA-B alleles for most subjects in the first cohort. In an earlier analysis of approximately 590 of the donors, most TCR beta V segments appeared in productive rearrangements about 87% or about 30% of the time, broadly matching IMGT annotations. The classifier was reported to diagnose cytomegalovirus status with high specificity and sensitivity in both the original and validation cohorts. Sequencing depth was assumed to be roughly uniform across donors in the presence/absence analyses, though that assumption may not hold. A later analysis reported that several top co-occurrence clusters appeared linked to parvovirus B19, influenza, CMV and Epstein-Barr virus. V-gene and J-gene trimming of TCR beta chains was associated with a missense DCLRE1C variant in a later genetic analysis, and the association was replicated in an independent cohort. A later genetic analysis reported fewer N-insertions in productive TCRs among donors in an Asian-associated ancestry cluster than the roughly 700-donor mean. In a later analysis, most CMV-associated TCR beta chains were found to appear HLA-restricted, with HLA associations seemingly driven largely by CMV exposure. Linkage disequilibrium might explain the correlated functional status among segregating V segments, but an unknown experimental factor could not be excluded. Only TCR beta chains were sequenced in this cohort, and the absence of alpha or paired-chain data limited detectable features. According to a later analysis, TCR association rates differed among HLA loci, with DRB1 alleles showing the most associated TCRs and HLA-C alleles showing the fewest. Because the 87-base-pair reads could not distinguish some IMGT-functional V segments, including TRBV6-2 and TRBV6-3, those segments were excluded. A total of fewer than 200 TCR beta chains were listed by the study as associated with cytomegalovirus. Across donors, most TCR sequences were observed very rarely, whereas some public TCRs were present in many individuals. Because counts were too low, around 18 rarely observed V segments, including chromosome 9 orphons, were left out of the earlier analysis of 587 of the donors. In vitro tests confirmed that a few of the cytomegalovirus-associated TCR beta chains recognize cytomegalovirus antigens. According to the authors, the approach could potentially be generalized to other disease states and immunological phenotypes. In a later analysis, some 17,000 TCR beta sequences were associated with specific HLA alleles at a false discovery rate of 0.05. A group of highly shared sequence variants was considered likely to be a technical artifact of the sequencing pipeline. A later analysis found that HLA-associated TCR beta chains were more clonally expanded and had lower generation probabilities than equally common non-associated chains.

The library was built by means of the immunoSEQ multiplex PCR assay. The multiplex PCR relied on a mix of 60 forward primers for TCR Vbeta segments and 13 reverse primers for TCR Jbeta segments. Amplification of the CDR3 region of rearranged TCR beta genes was performed with a multiplex PCR assay on genomic DNA. Amplified TCR beta libraries were sequenced as 87-base-pair reads on the Illumina HiSeq System. In the authors' own workflow: In a later analysis, tens of millions of unique TCR beta chains were counted across the 650 to 700 repertoires, and roughly 11 million of these chains were shared by at least two donors. Raw reads were error-corrected and collapsed into unique sequences with a nearest-neighbor algorithm that merged closely related sequences to remove PCR and sequencing errors. CDR3 sequences were aligned to IMGT reference sequences to assign V, D and J gene segments. For a sequence to be retained, a match of at least six nucleotides to both a V gene segment and a J gene segment was required. Rearrangements were classified as productive when the CDR3 lacked stop codons and remained in frame with V and J, and all other rearrangements were classified as non-productive. CDR3 was defined according to IMGT convention as the region running from the second conserved V-encoded cysteine to the conserved J-encoded phenylalanine. Sequences without an unambiguous match to a single V gene segment were excluded from the earlier analysis of several hundred of the donors. An earlier analysis of almost 600 of the donors classified V segments as functional when productive rearrangements were above 56.7% and as segregating when the standard deviation between donors was above 5%. To diagnose cytomegalovirus status from the catalog of TCR beta chain sequences, a statistical classification framework was built. A later analysis assigned V and J genes by comparing TCR nucleotide sequences with IMGT/GENE-DB human TR gene sequences. The TCRdist pipeline was used in a later analysis to assign CDR3 sequences and most-parsimonious VDJ recombination scenarios. A later analysis defined each TCR beta chain by its CDR3 amino acid sequence plus V-gene family, and excluded reads lacking a unique V-gene family. In a later analysis, fewer than 600 highly shared, low-generation-probability nucleotide sequences were removed to address suspected cross-contamination and a sequencing artifact. In a later analysis, a clonal expansion index was calculated for each public chain from normalized within-repertoire ranks of inferred template counts. Generation probabilities in a later analysis came from a VDJ recombination model fitted to out-of-frame rearrangements, and those results were checked against IGoR. In a later analysis, TCR-TCR, TCR-HLA and TCR-CMV co-occurrence was scored with hypergeometric tests, and a repertoire-size bias correction was applied to TCR pairs. False discovery rates were estimated in a later analysis by permuting HLA or CMV assignments 20 times. A later analysis grouped co-occurring TCRs with DBSCAN, adding TCRdist sequence similarity when clustering within HLA-allele-positive subsets. Repertoires with fewer than 30,000 or more than 120,000 public chains, plus five repertoires with anomalous nucleotide sharing, were excluded from co-occurrence clustering. The clones in this table, taken by TCRdb from immuneACCESS, are in-frame only. Not every clone is retained; where verified, under half of the shortfall comes from an unresolved V gene, and the cause of the rest is unknown. V, J and clone size were drawn from that table, and D and trimming were deduced from the DNA. The sample includes over 200,000 clones, with approximately 82% observed a single time. The ten largest clones represent around 4% of the sample.

The cohort comprised approximately 700 healthy bone marrow donors. At the time of sampling, every cohort member was nominally healthy, though immune exposures that went unrecorded were likely present. The donor tested CMV seronegative and was one of the 352 seronegative cohort members. A peripheral blood sample was collected from each donor, and TCR beta sequencing was performed on peripheral blood mononuclear cells. Genomic DNA extraction from the blood cell samples was performed with the Qiagen DNeasy Blood Extraction Kit. This receptor was identified in a male donor in good health and CMV-seronegative. Sequenced: PBMCs. This chain joins TRBV29-1 to TRBJ1-4; the best D guess is TRBD1, with 6 bases matching. For the CDR3, the sequence is CSAAQGATNEKLFF. The nucleotides read TGCAGCGCAGCACAGGGTGCAACTAATGAAAAACTGTTTTTT.